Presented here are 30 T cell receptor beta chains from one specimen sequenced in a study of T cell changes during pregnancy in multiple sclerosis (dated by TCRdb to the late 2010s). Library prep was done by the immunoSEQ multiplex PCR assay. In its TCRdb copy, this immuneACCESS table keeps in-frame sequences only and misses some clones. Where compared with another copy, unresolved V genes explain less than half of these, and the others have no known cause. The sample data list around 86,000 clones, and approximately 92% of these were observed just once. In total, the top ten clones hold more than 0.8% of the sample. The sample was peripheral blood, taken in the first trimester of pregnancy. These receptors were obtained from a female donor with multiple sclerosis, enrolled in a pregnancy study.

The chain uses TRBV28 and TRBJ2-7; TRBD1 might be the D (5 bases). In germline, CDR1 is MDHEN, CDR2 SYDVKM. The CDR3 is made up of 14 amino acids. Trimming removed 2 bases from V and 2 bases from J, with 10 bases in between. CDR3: CASSLEAGTYEQYF. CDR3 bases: TGTGCCAGCAGTTTAGAGGCAGGGACCTACGAGCAGTACTTC.

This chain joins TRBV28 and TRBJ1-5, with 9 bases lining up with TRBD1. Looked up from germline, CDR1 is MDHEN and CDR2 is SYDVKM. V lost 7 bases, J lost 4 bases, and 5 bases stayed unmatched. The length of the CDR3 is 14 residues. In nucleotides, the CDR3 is TGTGCCAGCATCACAGGGGGCGCGAATCAGCCCCAGCATTTT. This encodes CASITGGANQPQHF.

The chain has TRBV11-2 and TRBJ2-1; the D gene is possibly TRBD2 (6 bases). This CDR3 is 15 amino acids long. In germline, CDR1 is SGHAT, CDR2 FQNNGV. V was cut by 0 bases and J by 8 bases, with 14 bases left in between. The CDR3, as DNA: TGTGCCAGCAGCTTAGAGCGGGAATTCAACTATGAGCAGTTCTTC. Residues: CASSLEREFNYEQFF.

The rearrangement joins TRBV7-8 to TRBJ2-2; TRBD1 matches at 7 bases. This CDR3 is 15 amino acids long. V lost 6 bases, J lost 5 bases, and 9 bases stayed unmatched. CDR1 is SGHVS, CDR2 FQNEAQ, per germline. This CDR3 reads CASSFGPRGTGELFF. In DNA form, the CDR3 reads TGTGCCAGCAGTTTTGGTCCCAGGGGGACCGGGGAGCTGTTTTTT.

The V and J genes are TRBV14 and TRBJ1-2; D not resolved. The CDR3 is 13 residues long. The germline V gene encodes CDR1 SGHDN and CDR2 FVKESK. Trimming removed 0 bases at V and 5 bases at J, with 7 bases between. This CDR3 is CASSQDGTYGYTF. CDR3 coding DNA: TGTGCCAGCAGCCAAGATGGCACGTATGGCTACACCTTC.

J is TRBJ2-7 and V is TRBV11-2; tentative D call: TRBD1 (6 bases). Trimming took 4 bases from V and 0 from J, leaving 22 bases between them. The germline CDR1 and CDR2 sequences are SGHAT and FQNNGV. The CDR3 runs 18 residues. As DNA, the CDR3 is TGTGCCAGCAGCTCCTACGACGGACAGCCCTTTAGCTCCTACGAGCAGTACTTC. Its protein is CASSSYDGQPFSSYEQYF.

The CDR3 DNA is TGTGCCAGCAGAAGGAGTCTCGGGGGGGCTGAAGCTTTCTTT. It specifies CASRRSLGGAEAFF. The V and J genes are TRBV27 and TRBJ1-1; TRBD1 is a possible D gene (5 bases). The CDR3 is made up of 14 amino acids. Germline values: CDR1 MNHEY, CDR2 SMNVEV (reference sequence). Trimming removed 6 bases from V and 6 bases from J, with 17 bases in between.

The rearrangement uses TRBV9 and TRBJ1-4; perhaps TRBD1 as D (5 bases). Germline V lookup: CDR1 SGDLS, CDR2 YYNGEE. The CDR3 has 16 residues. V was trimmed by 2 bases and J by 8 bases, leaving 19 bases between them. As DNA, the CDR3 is TGTGCCAGCAGCGTGGGAATACAGGCTCAAGACGAAAAACTGTTTTTT. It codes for CASSVGIQAQDEKLFF.

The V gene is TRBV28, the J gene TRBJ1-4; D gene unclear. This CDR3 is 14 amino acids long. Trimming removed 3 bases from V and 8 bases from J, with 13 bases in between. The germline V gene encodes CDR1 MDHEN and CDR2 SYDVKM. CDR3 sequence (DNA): TGTGCCAGCAGTTTCGGCCAACTAAGGGAAAAACTGTTTTTT. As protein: CASSFGQLREKLFF.

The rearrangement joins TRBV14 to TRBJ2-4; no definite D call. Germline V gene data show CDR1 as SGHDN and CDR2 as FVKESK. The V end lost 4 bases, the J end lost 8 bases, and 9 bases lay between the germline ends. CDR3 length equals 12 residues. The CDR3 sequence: CASSPGWDIQYF. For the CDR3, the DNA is TGTGCCAGCAGCCCCGGGTGGGACATTCAGTACTTC.

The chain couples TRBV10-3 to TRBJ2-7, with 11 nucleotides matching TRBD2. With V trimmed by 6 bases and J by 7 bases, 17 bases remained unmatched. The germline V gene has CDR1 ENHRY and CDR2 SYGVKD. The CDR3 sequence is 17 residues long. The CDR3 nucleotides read TGTGCCATCAGCGATTCATATCCCGGGACTAGCGGTGGGGAGCAGTACTTC. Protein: CAISDSYPGTSGGEQYF.

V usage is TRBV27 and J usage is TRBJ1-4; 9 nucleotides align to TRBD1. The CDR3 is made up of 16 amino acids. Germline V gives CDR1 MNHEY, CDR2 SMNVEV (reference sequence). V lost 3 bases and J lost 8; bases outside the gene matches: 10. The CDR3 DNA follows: TGTGCCAGCAGTTTGTCCCTACAGGGGGCGGGGGAAAAACTGTTTTTT. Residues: CASSLSLQGAGEKLFF.

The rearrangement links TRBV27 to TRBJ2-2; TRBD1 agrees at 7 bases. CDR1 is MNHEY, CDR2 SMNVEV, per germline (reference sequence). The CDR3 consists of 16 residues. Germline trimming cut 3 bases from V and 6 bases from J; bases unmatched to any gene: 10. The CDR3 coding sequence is TGTGCCAGCAGTTTCGAGACAGGGTTGAGGCCCGGGGAGCTGTTTTTT. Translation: CASSFETGLRPGELFF.

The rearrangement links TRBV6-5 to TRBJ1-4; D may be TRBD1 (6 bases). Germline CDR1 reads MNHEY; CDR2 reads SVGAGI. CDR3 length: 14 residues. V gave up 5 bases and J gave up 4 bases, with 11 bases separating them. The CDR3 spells CASSIGQFNEKLFF. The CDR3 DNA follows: TGTGCCAGCAGTATTGGACAGTTTAATGAAAAACTGTTTTTT.

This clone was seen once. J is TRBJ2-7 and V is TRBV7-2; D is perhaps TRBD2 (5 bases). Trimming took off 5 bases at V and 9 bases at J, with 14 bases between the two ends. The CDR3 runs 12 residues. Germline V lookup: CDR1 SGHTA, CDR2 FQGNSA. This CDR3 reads CASSRVAAGQYF. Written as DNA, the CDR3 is TGTGCCAGCAGCCGGGTGGCGGCGGGGCAGTACTTC.

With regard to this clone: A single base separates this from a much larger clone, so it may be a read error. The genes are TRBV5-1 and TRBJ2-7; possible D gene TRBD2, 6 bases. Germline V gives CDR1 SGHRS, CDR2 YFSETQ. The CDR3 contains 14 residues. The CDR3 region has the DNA TGCGTCAGCAGCTTGGCCCGCGTAGGAGGGGAGCAGTACTTC. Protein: CVSSLARVGGEQYF.

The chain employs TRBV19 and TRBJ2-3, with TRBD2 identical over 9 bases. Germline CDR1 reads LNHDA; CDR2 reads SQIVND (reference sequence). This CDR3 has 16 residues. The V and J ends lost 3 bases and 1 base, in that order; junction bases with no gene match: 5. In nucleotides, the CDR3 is TGTGCCAGTAGTATTCTTGGCGGGGGGGGCACAGATACGCAGTATTTT. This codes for CASSILGGGGTDTQYF. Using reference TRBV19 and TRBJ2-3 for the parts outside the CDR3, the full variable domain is DGGITQSPKYLFRKEGQNVTLSCEQNLNHDAMYWYRQDPGQGLRLIYYSQIVNDFQKGDIAEGYSVSREKKESFPLTVTSAQKNPTAFYLCASSILGGGGTDTQYFGPGTRLTVL.

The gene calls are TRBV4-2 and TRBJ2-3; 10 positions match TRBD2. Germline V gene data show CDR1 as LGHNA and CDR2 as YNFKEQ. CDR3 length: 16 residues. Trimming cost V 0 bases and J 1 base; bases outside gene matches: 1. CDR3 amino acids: CASSQETSGGTDTQYF. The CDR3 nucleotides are TGTGCCAGCAGCCAAGAAACTAGCGGGGGCACAGATACGCAGTATTTT.

The DNA for the CDR3 is TGTGCCAGCAGTACAGGGGGCGTTTTGGGCAATCAGCCCCAGCATTTT. It translates to CASSTGGVLGNQPQHF. V is TRBV28 and J is TRBJ1-5, with 9 bases lining up with TRBD1. Trimming cost V 5 bases and J 2 bases; bases outside gene matches: 7. This CDR3 comprises 16 residues. Germline loops: CDR1 MDHEN, CDR2 SYDVKM.

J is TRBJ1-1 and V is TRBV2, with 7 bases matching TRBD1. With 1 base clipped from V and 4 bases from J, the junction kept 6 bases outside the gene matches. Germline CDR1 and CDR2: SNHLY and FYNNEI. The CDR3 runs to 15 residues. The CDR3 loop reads CASSEVQGGSTEAFF. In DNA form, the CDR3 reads TGTGCCAGCAGTGAAGTTCAGGGGGGAAGCACTGAAGCTTTCTTT.

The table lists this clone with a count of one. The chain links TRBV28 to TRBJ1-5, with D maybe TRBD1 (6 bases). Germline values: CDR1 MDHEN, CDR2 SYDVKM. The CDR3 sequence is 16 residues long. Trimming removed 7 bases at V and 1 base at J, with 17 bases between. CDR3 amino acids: CASTGDRFESNQPQHF. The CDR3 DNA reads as TGTGCCAGCACCGGTGACAGGTTCGAAAGCAATCAGCCCCAGCATTTT. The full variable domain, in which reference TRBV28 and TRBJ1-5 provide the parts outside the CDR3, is DVKVTQSSRYLVKRTGEKVFLECVQDMDHENMFWYRQDPGLGLRLIYFSYDVKMKEKGDIPEGYSVSREKKERFSLILESASTNQTSMYLCASTGDRFESNQPQHFGDGTRLSIL.

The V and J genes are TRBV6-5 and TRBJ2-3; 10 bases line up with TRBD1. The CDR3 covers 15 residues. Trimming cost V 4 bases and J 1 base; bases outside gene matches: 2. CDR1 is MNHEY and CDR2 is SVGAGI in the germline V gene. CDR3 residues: CASSWGTGGTDTQYF. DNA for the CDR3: TGTGCCAGCAGTTGGGGGACAGGGGGCACAGATACGCAGTATTTT.

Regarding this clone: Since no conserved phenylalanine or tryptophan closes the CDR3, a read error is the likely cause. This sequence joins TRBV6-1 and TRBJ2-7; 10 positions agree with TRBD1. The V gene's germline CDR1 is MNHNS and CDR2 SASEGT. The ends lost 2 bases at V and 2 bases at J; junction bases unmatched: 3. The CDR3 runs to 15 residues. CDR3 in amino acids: CASSEKGTGAYEQYS. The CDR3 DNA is TGTGCCAGCAGTGAAAAGGGGACAGGGGCCTACGAGCAGTACTCC.

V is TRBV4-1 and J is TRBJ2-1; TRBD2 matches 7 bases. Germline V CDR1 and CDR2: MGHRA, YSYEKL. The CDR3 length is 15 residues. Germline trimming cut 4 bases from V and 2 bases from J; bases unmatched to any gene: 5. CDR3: CASSLLGTTYNEQFF. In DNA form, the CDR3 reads TGCGCCAGCAGCCTGCTCGGGACTACCTACAATGAGCAGTTCTTC.

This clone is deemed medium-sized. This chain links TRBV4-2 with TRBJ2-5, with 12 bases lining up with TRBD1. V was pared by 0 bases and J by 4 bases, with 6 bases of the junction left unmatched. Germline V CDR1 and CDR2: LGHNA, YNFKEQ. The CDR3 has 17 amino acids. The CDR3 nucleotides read TGTGCCAGCAGCCAAGAACCCCCGGGACAGGGGGCAGAGACCCAGTACTTC. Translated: CASSQEPPGQGAETQYF.

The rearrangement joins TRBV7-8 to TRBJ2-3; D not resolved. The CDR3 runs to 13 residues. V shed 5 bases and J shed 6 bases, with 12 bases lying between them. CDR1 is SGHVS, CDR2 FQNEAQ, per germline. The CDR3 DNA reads TGTGCCAGCAGCATACAGACCTCGGATACGCAGTATTTT. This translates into CASSIQTSDTQYF.

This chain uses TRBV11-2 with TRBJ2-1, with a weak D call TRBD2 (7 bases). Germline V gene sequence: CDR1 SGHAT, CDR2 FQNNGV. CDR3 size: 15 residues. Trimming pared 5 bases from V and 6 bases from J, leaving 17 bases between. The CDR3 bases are TGTGCCAGCAGCGAGGGGAGGGGGGGGACCAATGAGCAGTTCTTC. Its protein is CASSEGRGGTNEQFF.

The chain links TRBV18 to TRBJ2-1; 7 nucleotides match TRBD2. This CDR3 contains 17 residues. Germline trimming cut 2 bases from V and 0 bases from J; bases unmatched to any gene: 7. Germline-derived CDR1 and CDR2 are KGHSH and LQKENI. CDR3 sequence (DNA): TGTGCCAGCTCACCAATGGGCGGGAGCGTCTCCTACAATGAGCAGTTCTTC. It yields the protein CASSPMGGSVSYNEQFF.

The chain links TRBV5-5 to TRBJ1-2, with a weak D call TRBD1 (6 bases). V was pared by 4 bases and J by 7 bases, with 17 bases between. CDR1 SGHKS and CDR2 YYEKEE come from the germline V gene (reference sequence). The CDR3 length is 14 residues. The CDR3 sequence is CASSQTGGLGGYTF. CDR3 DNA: TGTGCCAGCAGCCAGACAGGAGGACTGGGTGGCTACACCTTC.

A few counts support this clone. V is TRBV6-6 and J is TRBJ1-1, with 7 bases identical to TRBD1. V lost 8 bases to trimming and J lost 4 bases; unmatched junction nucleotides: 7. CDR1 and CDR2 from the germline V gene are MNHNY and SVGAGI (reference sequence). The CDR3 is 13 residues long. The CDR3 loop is CASRTPGGTEAFF. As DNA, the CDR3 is TGTGCCAGCCGAACCCCAGGGGGCACTGAAGCTTTCTTT.